The clone carrying this TCR beta chain was counted a few times. The antigen remains unidentified. MiXCR was run by TCRdb on the reads, yielding one entry per CDR3 protein. Among about 920,000 distinct CDR3 sequences listed, approximately 30% were seen once. These data originate in a study of T cell repertoires in cytomegalovirus infection. This sequence originates from a human donor in good health (CMV status not recorded). Some clones in this sample may be carry-over from other donors' samples. The sequences come from cultured CD8+ T cells from PBMCs, collected from culture after CMV antigen stimulation.

The DNA for the CDR3 is TGTGCCAGCAGTTTACAGCGGGGGCTCACAGATACGCAGTATTTT. Its translation is CASSLQRGLTDTQYF. The genes are TRBV27 and TRBJ2-3; 8 nucleotides match TRBD2. V lost 2 bases and J lost 2; bases outside the gene matches: 3. This CDR3 has 15 amino acids. Looked up from germline, CDR1 is MNHEY and CDR2 is SMNVEV (reference sequence).